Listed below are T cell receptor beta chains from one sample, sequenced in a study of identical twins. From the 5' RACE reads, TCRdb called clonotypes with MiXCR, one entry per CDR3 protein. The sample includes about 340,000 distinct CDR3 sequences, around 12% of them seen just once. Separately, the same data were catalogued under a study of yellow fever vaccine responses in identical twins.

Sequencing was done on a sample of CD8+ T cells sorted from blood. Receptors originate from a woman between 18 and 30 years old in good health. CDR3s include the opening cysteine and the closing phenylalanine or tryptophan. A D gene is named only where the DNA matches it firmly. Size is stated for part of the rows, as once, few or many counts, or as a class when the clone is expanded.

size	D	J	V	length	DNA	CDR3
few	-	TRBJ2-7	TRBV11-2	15	TGTGCCAGCAGCTCACAGTATTCGGGTTTTTACGAGCAGTACTTC	CASSSQYSGFYEQYF
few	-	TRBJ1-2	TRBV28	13	TGTGCCAGCTCAAGGGTTCGGAATGATGGCTACACCTTC	CASSRVRNDGYTF
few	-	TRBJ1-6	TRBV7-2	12	TGTGCCAGCAGCCTAAGGGATTCACCCCTCCACTTT	CASSLRDSPLHF
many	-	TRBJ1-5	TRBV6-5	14	TGTGCCAGCAGTTACTCAGGAGGGAATCAGCCCCAGCATTTT	CASSYSGGNQPQHF
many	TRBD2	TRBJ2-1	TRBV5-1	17	TGCGCCAGCAGCTCCCGTGATTCAGCGGGGGTTAACAATGAGCAGTTCTTC	CASSSRDSAGVNNEQFF
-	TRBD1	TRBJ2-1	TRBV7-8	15	TGTGCCAGCAGCCAACGACAGGGTTCCTACAATGAGCAGTTCTTC	CASSQRQGSYNEQFF
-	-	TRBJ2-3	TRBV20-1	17	TGCTGTGCTAGAGATACCGGAGGGTCTCAATTGGAATATACGCAGTATTTT	CCARDTGGSQLEYTQYF
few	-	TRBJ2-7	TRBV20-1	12	TGCAGTGCTAGGGACGAAACCTACGAGCAGTACTTC	CSARDETYEQYF
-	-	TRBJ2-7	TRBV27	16	TGTGCCAGCAGTTTATACGCAGGAGCCCGCTCCTACGAGCAGTACTTC	CASSLYAGARSYEQYF
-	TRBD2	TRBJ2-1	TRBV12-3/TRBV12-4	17	TGTGCCAGCAGTCCGACGCAGCGGGAGGGCCCCACAAGTGAGCAGTTCTTC	CASSPTQREGPTSEQFF
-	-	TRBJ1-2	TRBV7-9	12	TGTGCCACCTCCGAGGAGAGATCTGGCTACACCTTC	CATSEERSGYTF
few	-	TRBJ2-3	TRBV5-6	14	TGTGCCAGCAGCTTAACTAGCAGCATAGATACGCAGTATTTT	CASSLTSSIDTQYF
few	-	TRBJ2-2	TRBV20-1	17	TGCAGTGCTAGAGATGATGGGGCGGGACCGAACACCGGGGAGCTGTTTTTT	CSARDDGAGPNTGELFF
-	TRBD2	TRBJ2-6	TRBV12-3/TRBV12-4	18	TGTGCCAGCAGAGGGACTAGCGGGGTCCTCTCTGGGGCCAACGTCCTGACTTTC	CASRGTSGVLSGANVLTF
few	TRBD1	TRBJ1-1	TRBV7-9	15	TGTGCCAGCAGCTTAGACAGGGGGTTTGGAACTGAAGCTTTCTTT	CASSLDRGFGTEAFF
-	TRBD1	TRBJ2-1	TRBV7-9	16	TGTGCCAGCAGCTCACCCACTAGACAGGGGCAAAATGAGCAGTTCTTC	CASSSPTRQGQNEQFF
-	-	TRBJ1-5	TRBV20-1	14	TGCAGTGCTAGAGGCGGTGTGTGGCGTCAGCCCCAGCATTTT	CSARGGVWRQPQHF
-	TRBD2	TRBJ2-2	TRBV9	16	TGTGCCAGCAGCGTAGCCGGGAGGGAGGACACCGGGGAGCTGTTTTTT	CASSVAGREDTGELFF
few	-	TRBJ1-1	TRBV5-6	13	TGTGCCAGCAGCTTTACAGGGTTCACTGAAGCTTTCTTT	CASSFTGFTEAFF
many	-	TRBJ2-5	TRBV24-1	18	TGTGCCACCAGTGACCCAGAAATATCCCACTCATTCCAAGAGACCCAGTACTTC	CATSDPEISHSFQETQYF
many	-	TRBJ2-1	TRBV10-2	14	TGCGCCAGCAGTGGGGACTCCTACACCCATGAGCAGTTCTTC	CASSGDSYTHEQFF
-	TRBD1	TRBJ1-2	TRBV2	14	TGTGCCAGTCCGGGACAGGGGGCTAACTATGGCTACACCTTC	CASPGQGANYGYTF
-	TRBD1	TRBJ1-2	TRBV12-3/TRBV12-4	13	TGTGCCAGCAGTTGGACAGGGGGCGGTGGCTACACCTTC	CASSWTGGGGYTF
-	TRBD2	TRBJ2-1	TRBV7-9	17	TGTGCCAGCAGCTTCAGGGCGGGGAGGGAGGATAGGAATGAGCAGTTCTTC	CASSFRAGREDRNEQFF
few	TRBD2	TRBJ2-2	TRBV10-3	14	TGTGCCATCAGTGGACTAGCAGTCACCGGGGAGCTGTTTTTT	CAISGLAVTGELFF
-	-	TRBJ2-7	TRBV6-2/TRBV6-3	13	TGTGCCAGCAGTTACTCGCATCGCGAGGATCCGTACTTC	CASSYSHREDPYF
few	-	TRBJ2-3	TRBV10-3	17	TGTGCCATCAGTGAGTTCGGTGGGGGACCCAGCACAGATACGCAGTATTTT	CAISEFGGGPSTDTQYF
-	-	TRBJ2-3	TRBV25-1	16	TGTGCCAGCAGTGAATATATGGGAGTAAACACAGATACGCAGTATTTT	CASSEYMGVNTDTQYF
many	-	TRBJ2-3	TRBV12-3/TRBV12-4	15	TGTGCCATCCAGACCGGGACATACCTTACAGATACGCAGTATTTT	CAIQTGTYLTDTQYF
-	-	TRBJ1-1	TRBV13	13	TGTGCCAGCAGCACAACACCGAACACTGAAGCTTTCTTT	CASSTTPNTEAFF
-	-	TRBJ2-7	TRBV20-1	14	TGCAGTGCTAGCGTTGGACTGATCTTTTACGAGCAGTACTTC	CSASVGLIFYEQYF
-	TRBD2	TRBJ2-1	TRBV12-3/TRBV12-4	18	TGTGCCAGCAAACTAACTAGCGGGAGGCATTCCTCCTACAATGAGCAGTTCTTC	CASKLTSGRHSSYNEQFF
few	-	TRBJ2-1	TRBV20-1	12	TGCAGTGCTAGACAGGTTTCCTATGAGCAGTTCTTC	CSARQVSYEQFF
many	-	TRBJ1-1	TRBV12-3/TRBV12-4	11	TGTGCCAGCAGTGTCAGGGACGCAGCTTTCTTT	CASSVRDAAFF
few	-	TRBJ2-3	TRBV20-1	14	TGCAGTGCTAGAGGACTAGTTGACACAGATACGCAGTATTTT	CSARGLVDTDTQYF
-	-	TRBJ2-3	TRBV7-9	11	TGTGCCAGCAGCGGCATTTATACGCAGTATTTT	CASSGIYTQYF
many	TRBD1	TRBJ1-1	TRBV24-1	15	TGTGCCACCAGTGGTGGGACAGGGGGAAGGACTGAAGCTTTCTTT	CATSGGTGGRTEAFF
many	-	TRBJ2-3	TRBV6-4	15	TGTGCCAGCAGTTCAGGGGAATCAGGCACAGATACGCAGTATTTT	CASSSGESGTDTQYF
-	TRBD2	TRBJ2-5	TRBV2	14	TGTGCCAGCAGAGGACTAGCGGGAGAAGAGACCCAGTACTTC	CASRGLAGEETQYF
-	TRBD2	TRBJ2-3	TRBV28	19	TGTGCCAGCAGCTTTCAATCGGGGGAAGCTAGCGGTACACGGGATACGCAGTATTTT	CASSFQSGEASGTRDTQYF
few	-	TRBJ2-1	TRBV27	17	TGTGCCAGCAGTTTAGGCTGGGTGGGCTTCTCCTACAATGAGCAGTTCTTC	CASSLGWVGFSYNEQFF
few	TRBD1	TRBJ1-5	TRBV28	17	TGTGCCAGCAGCTTTGGGACAGGGGCTTTAGGTAATCAGCCCCAGCATTTT	CASSFGTGALGNQPQHF